Below, 7 T cell receptor beta chains from the same sample are listed, as sequenced in a study of CD8+ T cells in alopecia areata. RNA was extracted and reverse transcribed into cDNA as the sequencing template. The assay was immunoSEQ multiplex PCR, and TCRdb's table has in-frame clones only and misses some. The sample has some 110,000 clones, around two fifths seen once. The sequenced material came from CD4+ T cells sorted from blood. These receptors all come from a human donor with alopecia areata.

V is TRBV23-1 and J is TRBJ1-1; possibly TRBD1 for D (5 bases). TRBV23-1 is an ORF, with its function uncertain. V was trimmed by 8 bases and J by 2 bases, leaving 18 bases between them. This CDR3 spans 15 amino acids. CDR3 protein: CASFHRAGSNTEAFF. In nucleotides, the CDR3 is TGCGCCAGCTTTCACCGGGCAGGGTCTAACACTGAAGCTTTCTTT.

This clone came up many times. This chain links TRBV7-2 with TRBJ1-2, with 7 bases that match TRBD1. The trim removed 4 bases at V and 8 bases at J, leaving 13 bases unmatched. The CDR3 is made up of 15 amino acids. The V gene's germline CDR1 is SGHTA and CDR2 FQGNSA. DNA of the CDR3: TGTGCCAGCAGCTCAGGGGGACACTGGCAGAGAGGCTACACCTTC. Protein: CASSSGGHWQRGYTF.

The rearrangement joins TRBV2 to TRBJ2-5; TRBD2 matches 7 bases. Germline CDR1 reads SNHLY; CDR2 reads FYNNEI. Unmatched junction bases numbered 11, after V lost 6 bases and J lost 4 bases. The CDR3 is 15 residues long. This CDR3 reads CASRREAGRSETQYF. The CDR3 DNA reads TGTGCCAGCAGGAGGGAAGCGGGGAGATCAGAGACCCAGTACTTC.

The rearrangement joins TRBV30 to TRBJ2-2; maybe TRBD2 (5 bases). The CDR3 is 13 amino acids. In germline, CDR1 is GTSNPN, CDR2 SVGIG (reference sequence). V was shortened by 5 bases and J by 5 bases, with 12 bases between the two germline ends. CDR3 in amino acids: CAWDYMVTGELFF. The CDR3 region has the DNA TGTGCCTGGGACTACATGGTTACCGGGGAGCTGTTTTTT.

The J gene is TRBJ2-3, the V gene TRBV4-3; TRBD1 agrees at 8 bases. CDR1 and CDR2 from the germline V gene are LGHNA and YSLEER. The CDR3 extends over 17 amino acids. The junction had 8 bases not matched to a gene; V was cut back by 0 bases and J by 3 bases. The CDR3 DNA reads as TGCGCCAGCAGCCAAGATCTGTGGACAGGGAAGACAGATACGCAGTATTTT. The encoded protein is CASSQDLWTGKTDTQYF.

V usage is TRBV4-3 and J usage is TRBJ2-7, with TRBD2 matching 13 bases. With 4 bases clipped from V and 3 bases from J, the junction kept 6 bases outside the gene matches. CDR1 and CDR2 (germline): LGHNA, YSLEER. This CDR3 is 16 amino acids long. The CDR3 bases are TGCGCCAGCAGCCTTGGGACTAGCGGGGCGAACTACGAGCAGTACTTC. Amino acids: CASSLGTSGANYEQYF.

V usage is TRBV20-1 and J usage is TRBJ2-3; TRBD1 might be the D (5 bases). The germline V gene encodes CDR1 DFQATT and CDR2 SNEGSKA (reference sequence). Trimming pared 6 bases from V and 6 bases from J, leaving 10 bases between. This CDR3 contains 11 residues. This CDR3 is CSASTADTQYF. In nucleotides, the CDR3 is TGCAGTGCGTCGACAGCTGATACGCAGTATTTT.